Below, one T cell receptor beta chain is given with its context. This entry comes from a study of preoperative IRX-2 immunotherapy in early breast cancer. Sequencing was performed with immunoSEQ multiplex PCR; in TCRdb, only in-frame clones are kept and a portion is missing. The sample consists of about 38,000 clones, roughly 82% of them appearing once. Trimming removed 7 bases from V and 0 bases from J, with 13 bases in between. CDR3 length: 14 residues. The V gene's germline CDR1 is LNHDA and CDR2 SQIVND (reference sequence). Indicated treatment: preoperative locoregional IRX-2 cytokine immunotherapy. Samples came from a phase Ib trial of preoperative locoregional IRX-2 cytokine immunotherapy.

Sequencing was performed on lymph node tissue, taken after IRX-2 immunotherapy. The chain has TRBV19 and TRBJ2-7, with a weak D call TRBD1 (6 bases). This TCR was recovered from a human donor with breast cancer. The CDR3 spells CASTPTGSSYEQYF. Written as DNA, the CDR3 is TGTGCCAGTACTCCGACAGGAAGCTCCTACGAGCAGTACTTC.